This record covers a single T cell receptor beta chain. The CDR3 is 15 residues long. CDR1 and CDR2 from the germline V gene are LNHDA and SQIVND (reference sequence). V shed 8 bases, J shed 6 bases, and the junction held 4 bases outside the gene matches. This specimen comes from a study of radiotherapy plus CTLA-4 blockade in lung cancer. Sequenced by immunoSEQ multiplex PCR; TCRdb stores in-frame clones only, minus some. The sample has 50,000 to 70,000 clones, 70% to 85% seen once; the top ten hold 5% to 6.5%. Specimen: peripheral blood, collected from a patient treated with radiotherapy plus ipilimumab. The clonotype comes from a human donor with non-small cell lung cancer whose response to radiotherapy plus ipilimumab could not be evaluated. The chain is built from TRBV19 and TRBJ2-2, with 15 bases fitting TRBD2. The CDR3 here is CASWTSGRAAGELFF. CDR3 DNA: TGTGCCAGTTGGACTAGCGGGAGGGCTGCCGGGGAGCTGTTTTTT.